Sequencing of this T cell receptor (beta chain) was carried out in a study of beta chain features in type 1 diabetes. Study results and limitations: All four CD4+ subsets of Type 1 diabetes patients contained TCRB CDR3s that were moderately but significantly shorter.

Comment on this clone: Its antigen remains unidentified.

TCRB transcripts that were expressed got sequenced, as all of the isolated RNA had been reverse transcribed. Measured with immunoSEQ multiplex PCR; TCRdb has only the in-frame clones, and not every one. This sample yields 500,000 to 850,000 clones, of which 11% to 15% are seen a single time; nearly 0.04% belongs to the top ten. The CDR3 consists of 14 residues. In germline, CDR1 is MNHNY, CDR2 SVGAGI (reference sequence). V lost 2 bases to trimming and J lost 3 bases, with 11 bases between them. This receptor was obtained from a man aged 18 to 29 with type 1 diabetes. Specimen: naive CD4+ T cells from blood. The rearrangement links TRBV6-6 to TRBJ2-7; a possible D gene is TRBD1 (6 bases). The chain's CDR3 is CASSYRDIRYEQYF. The CDR3 DNA reads TGTGCCAGCAGTTACCGGGACATTCGCTACGAGCAGTACTTC.